This TCR beta chain is drawn from a study of cytomegalovirus exposure and HLA in healthy donors. Regarding the study as a whole: A link between a missense DCLRE1C variant and TCR beta V- and J-gene trimming emerged from a later analysis. Among TCR beta chains, those listed as cytomegalovirus-associated numbered about 160.

PCR primers comprised 60 Vbeta and 13 Jbeta primers. TCRdb keeps only in-frame clones here, not all; method: immunoSEQ multiplex PCR. The sample has about 120,000 clones, 77% seen once. There are 9 residues in the CDR3. With respect to this clone: The antigen is unknown.

This TCR came from a man in his forties in good health and CMV-seropositive. Sequenced material: PBMCs. The rearrangement joins TRBV21-1 to TRBJ2-7; TRBD1, the D gene given by the table, was not confirmed from the DNA. TRBV21-1 is labeled a pseudogene. In DNA, the CDR3 is TGTGCCAGCCACTACGAGCAGTACTTC. It specifies CASHYEQYF.